This TCR beta chain was captured in a study of blood T cell repertoires in COVID-19. The repertoire was sequenced with immunoSEQ multiplex PCR; TCRdb's copy has only in-frame clones and lacks some. The sample has hundreds of thousands of clones, around 91% seen once. V lost 6 bases and J 3 bases, leaving 20 bases between the germline ends. There are 17 residues in the CDR3. Per germline, CDR1 LNHDA and CDR2 SQIVND (reference sequence). Adults between roughly 18 and 89 years of age took part from fewer than 30 US areas. Sequencing was carried out using PBMCs or T cells enriched from blood (not recorded which). The chain combines TRBV19 with TRBJ1-4, with no clear D. This sequence was found in a man aged 30 to 45 who had recovered from COVID-19. This CDR3 reads CASSPRGSQRANEKLFF. The CDR3 DNA reads TGTGCCAGTAGCCCCCGCGGGAGTCAACGAGCTAATGAAAAACTGTTTTTT.